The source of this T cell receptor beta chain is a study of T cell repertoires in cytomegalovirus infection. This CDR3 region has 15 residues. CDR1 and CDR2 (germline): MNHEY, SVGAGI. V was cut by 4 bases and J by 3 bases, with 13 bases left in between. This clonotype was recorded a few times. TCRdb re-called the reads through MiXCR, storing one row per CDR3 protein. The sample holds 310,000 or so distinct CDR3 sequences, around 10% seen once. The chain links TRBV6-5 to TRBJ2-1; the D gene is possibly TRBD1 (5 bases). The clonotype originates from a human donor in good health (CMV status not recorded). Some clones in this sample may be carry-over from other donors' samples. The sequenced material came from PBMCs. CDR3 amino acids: CASSFGLGDYNEQFF. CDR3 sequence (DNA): TGTGCCAGCAGTTTCGGCCTAGGGGACTACAATGAGCAGTTCTTC.